This T cell receptor beta chain is from a study of T cell responses to AZD1222 COVID-19 vaccine listed by TCRdb under 2021. At the level of the whole study: AZD1222 recipients given second doses at about 4 weeks or at about 12 weeks were pooled, since spike-specific TCR depth and breadth were not found to differ between the two schedules. TCR sequencing was performed for over 230 trial participants, of whom some 200 were given two doses of AZD1222 and around 25 were given two doses of MenACWY control vaccine. Trial participants were enrolled by age into 18-55, 56-69 and 70-plus year subgroups, with approximately 150, 28 and 58 TCR-sequenced participants respectively. On the study overall, not on this receptor specifically: No day 14 peak-response samples were available, so repertoires were characterized only after the peak T cell response. Conclusions about previously exposed vaccinees are limited because only a handful of AZD1222 recipients were SARS-CoV-2 seropositive at baseline. Epitopes outside the regions mutated in the B.1.351 and B.1.1.7 variants were reportedly recognized by nearly half of the unique spike-specific TCRs. Participants were mostly white British, with more females than males. The authors suggested clonal diversity may have been underestimated. In the small 56-69-year group, the increase in depth fell short of significance, most likely because of low power. After two AZD1222 doses, both the breadth and the depth of spike-specific TCRs were significantly higher than at day 0 and than in MenACWY recipients. The vaccine-associated CD4 TCRs covered the entire spike protein, and the dominant responses fell in regions 160-218 and 743-854.

The CDR3 regions of human TCRbeta chains were analyzed by immunosequencing. The original methods were these. TCRs in the repertoires were compared against a reference library of SARS-CoV-2-specific TCRs that had been generated with the MIRA antigen-specificity platform. Breadth meant the fraction of unique TCRs that were SARS-CoV-2-associated, whereas depth meant the fraction of total T cells that were SARS-CoV-2-associated. Using the MIRA data, each spike-specific TCR was mapped to the spike region that the TCR reacts to and placed in a CD4 or CD8 class. Log10-transformed breadth and depth values were compared by one-way ANOVA with Sidak's multiple comparisons tests. Not all clones reach the TCRdb copy of this immuneACCESS table, which keeps in-frame sequences only. Checked studies attribute under half of the gap to unresolved V genes and leave the rest unexplained. The D gene and trimming were derived from the DNA, and the V and J assignments and clone size from that table. The sample data list 120,000 to 150,000 clones, and 85% to 95% of these were observed just once. The ten largest clonotypes hold 1.5% to 2% of the sample.

Remarks on this clone: Its antigen has not been determined. There are no base qualities to consult, and no much larger clone falls within one base.

Including the terminal cysteine and phenylalanine, the CDR3 comprises 15 residues. Only CDR3 DNA is held: 45 bases, read in frame from base 1. Looking up the germline V gene (reference sequence) yields CDR1 LGHDT and CDR2 YNNKEL. The trim is 5 bases for V and 3 bases for J, with a gap of 14 bases between the germline ends. The time point label of this sample denotes: baseline before first vaccination. Vaccinee samples came from UK trials COV001 and COV002, including a single-blind randomized controlled phase 2/3 trial of AZD1222 (ChAdOx1 nCoV-19) in healthy adults. Trial participant PBMC samples were collected at day 0 and day 28 after the second dose for TCRbeta chain sequencing.

This sample comprised peripheral blood, obtained on day 0 of AZD1222 vaccination. The receptor comes from an adult in good health. Here the chain combines TRBV3-1 (or the pseudogene TRBV3-2) and TRBJ1-5; there is no confident call for the D gene. The CDR3 is CASSSTIADNQPQHF. The sequence in DNA is TGTGCCAGCAGCTCCACAATAGCGGACAATCAGCCCCAGCATTTT.